This T cell receptor beta chain appears in the sequencing data of a study of shared clonotypes between healthy human individuals (dated by TCRdb to the early 2020s). With respect to the entire study: Three men and a couple of women, aged 18 to 49 years, made up the cohort. Per donor, three plates each were used for CD4 naive and CD4 memory, two for CD8 naive, and one for CD8 memory. The study deeply sequenced blood TCR repertoires of 5 or 6 healthy adults to estimate repertoire size and the extent of clonotype sharing between individuals. Different laboratories and diverse techniques were used to prepare libraries and sequence TCR repertoires, to increase sequencing depth and limit assay-specific biases. Each donor's leukapheresis produced roughly between roughly 0.85 and 10 billion PBMCs.

The CDR1 and CDR2 encoded by the germline V gene (reference sequence) are GTSNPN and SVGIG. The junction shows trimming of 4 bases on V and 7 bases on J, plus 10 bases between the germline ends. Reading from cysteine to phenylalanine, the CDR3 counts 11 amino acids. Of all the DNA, just the CDR3 is kept, 33 bases in frame from base 1. Comment on this clone: Its antigen target is currently unknown. Nothing much larger sits one base from this clone, and base qualities are not available.

Using the deep immunoSEQ assay, multiplex PCR amplified TCR CDR3 regions from genomic DNA. Extracted genomic DNA from each cell subset was distributed evenly across all wells of several immunoSEQ 96-well plates, and each plate was treated as a replicate. For sorted subsets, 200 to 250 ng of genomic DNA, equivalent to 25,000 to 35,000 T cell genomes, went into each replicate PCR. Purified libraries were measured with a Qubit 3.0 fluorometer, size-checked on a Bioanalyzer 2100, and measured again with the KAPA Library Quantification kit. A separate single-read 150-cycle Illumina NextSeq 550 flow cell was used to sequence each immunoSEQ 96-well plate. The authors processed their data as follows. Because the immunoSEQ output held only junctional sequences and lacked quality scores, the filtering could not match the filtering applied to full-length reads. Sequences were annotated with PyIR, a Python wrapper for IgBLAST v1.9, and V/J genes and CDR3 were assigned using IMGT germline references. Any read was removed if the V/J assignment was weak (E-value above 1e-6), the CDR3 was missing, or the read contained stop codons, out-of-frame junctions, or ambiguous translated residues. V3J clonotypes were defined by identical inferred V gene, J gene, and CDR3 amino acid sequence. Percentage overlap between repertoires was calculated by dividing the number of shared unique clonotypes by the size of the smaller repertoire. Three approaches were used to assess repertoire richness: RTK rarefaction, the Chao1 estimator, and Recon v2.1 estimates of unobserved clonotypes. OLGA was used to compute generation probabilities for all TCRbeta clonotypes that the gDNA method yielded from a handful of donors. TCRdb provides this immuneACCESS table in a form limited to in-frame rearrangements. Some clones are lacking; in checked studies, under half of them reflect an unresolved V gene, and why the rest are absent is not known. V and J calls and clone size come straight from that table; D and trimming were deduced from the DNA. The sample profile shows about 1,900,000 clones; about 95% of them were found once. Under 1.5% of the sample is held by the ten biggest clonotypes.

Study-level results and caveats: Even with the large sequencing depth, rarefaction of the sorted-subset datasets indicated that sequencing was incomplete. Only blood was sampled, and tissue TCR repertoires likely differ from those in blood. Based on pairwise subsampling, the degree of clonotype sharing among donors was expected to be affected by sequencing depth. Naive subsets generally had larger estimated clonotype richness than memory subsets did. Clonotypes shared by all four sorted-subset donors showed higher generation probabilities than non-shared clonotypes. Across a handful of donors, about 4.5% of naive CD4, over 3% of naive CD8, about 2.3% of memory CD4, and approximately 0.4% of memory CD8 clonotypes were shared. Because the study included only a small number of donors, the genetic and exposure-history diversity represented was limited.

CD8 naive samples consisted of CD45RO-negative cells that were positively selected for CCR7, yielding a CD45RA+CCR7+ population without TemRA cells. Donors were healthy HIV-negative adults with no recently reported acute infections or vaccinations. All donors were Caucasian adults living in Nashville, Tennessee, USA. After blood collection by leukapheresis, PBMCs were isolated using Ficoll-Histopaque density gradient centrifugation and then cryopreserved in the vapor phase of liquid nitrogen. Analytical flow cytometry was used to check the purity and quantity of every magnetically sorted T cell population. Each sorted fraction had its genomic DNA isolated and then quantified by UV absorbance on a Nanodrop 2000c.

This receptor was taken from a man between 18 and 29 years old in good health. Material for sequencing was naive CD8+ T cells sorted from blood. Interpreted using the paper, the cell subset or site label stands for: CD45RA+CCR7+. The chain uses TRBV30 and TRBJ2-5; the D gene remains uncertain. The CDR3 region: CAWTLFGTQYF. The nucleotides read TGTGCCTGGACCCTCTTTGGGACCCAGTACTTC.